The entry below describes one T cell receptor (beta chain). Germline-derived CDR1 and CDR2 are SGHTA and FQGNSA. This CDR3 is built from 14 residues. Trimming removed 8 bases at V and 4 bases at J, with 14 bases between. This specimen comes from a study of blood T cell repertoires in COVID-19. Study-level information: From T cells, B-cell-depleted T cells, or PBMCs came the material, which was cDNA or gDNA.

This table comes from immunoSEQ multiplex PCR, and its TCRdb copy is limited to in-frame clones, with some not included. This sample has 120,000 to 150,000 clones, with under 90% found just once. The clonotype comes from a human donor in a cohort sampled during active COVID-19. The sequenced sample consisted of peripheral blood. The chain combines TRBV7-2 with TRBJ2-2, with D possibly matching TRBD1 (5 bases). The CDR3 reads CASHRTGATGELFF. In DNA form, the CDR3 reads TGTGCCAGCCATAGAACAGGCGCCACCGGGGAGCTGTTTTTT.